The sample holds a few counts of the clone carrying this T cell receptor beta chain. Antigen: not known. This sample was taken from a study of shared clonotypes between healthy human individuals. Repertoires were generated with immunoSEQ multiplex PCR, while TCRdb's copy carries only in-frame clones and drops some. The table lists about 980,000 clones, 70% to 85% of them singletons. Partitioning of CD4+ cells yielded a CD45RA+ naive subset and a CD45RA-negative memory subset. Study-wide results and limits: The authors sampled blood alone, and tissue repertoires likely differ. Generation probabilities of non-shared clonotypes were lower (relative to those shared by all four donors). Several donors had about 5% of their naive CD4 clonotypes in common.

Sequenced input: memory CD4+ T cells sorted from blood. Noted subset: CD45RA-negative fraction. The source is a man between 18 and 29 years old in good health.

The CDR3 region has the DNA TGTGCCAGCAGTGGCCTTTCCATGAACACTGAAGCTTTCTTT. It specifies CASSGLSMNTEAFF. The chain employs TRBV6-1 and TRBJ1-1, with D unresolved. V lost 4 bases and J lost 0, with 9 bases in between. The CDR3 contains 14 residues. CDR1 is MNHNS, CDR2 SASEGT, per germline.